These 11 T cell receptor beta chains share one sample of origin, sequenced in a study of blood T cell repertoires in COVID-19. Sequencing was performed with immunoSEQ multiplex PCR; in TCRdb, only in-frame clones are kept and a portion is missing. The sample has 350,000 or so clones; around 90% are singletons. The material sequenced was peripheral blood. The receptors were sampled from an older woman with COVID-19, enrolled during active disease.

The chain carries TRBV5-1 and TRBJ1-2, with 10 bases fitting TRBD1. This CDR3 contains 15 residues. Trimming took 10 bases from V and 5 from J; bases not matched to a gene: 14. Germline V CDR1 and CDR2: SGHRS, YFSETQ. CDR3 DNA: TGCGCCTCCCGCGAGACAGGGGGCACCCTTTATGGCTACACCTTC. Residues: CASRETGGTLYGYTF.

This chain links TRBV5-4 with TRBJ2-7; 10 positions agree with TRBD2. The CDR3 runs 15 residues. Germline loops: CDR1 SGHNT, CDR2 YYREEE (reference sequence). J gave up 4 bases and V 4 bases, and 8 bases lay outside the gene matches. CDR3 DNA: TGTGCCAGCAGCCCTCGAGCGGGGGGGCAGTACGAGCAGTACTTC. Its protein product is CASSPRAGGQYEQYF.

V is TRBV7-6 and J is TRBJ2-6, with 8 nucleotides matching TRBD1. The V gene end was trimmed by 5 bases and the J gene end by 0 bases; junction bases not matched to a gene: 9. This CDR3 comprises 18 residues. Germline CDR1 and CDR2: SGHVS and FNYEAQ. The CDR3 is CASSPRDRPTSGANVLTF. The CDR3 bases are TGTGCCAGCAGCCCCAGGGACAGGCCCACCTCTGGGGCCAACGTCCTGACTTTC. The variable domain in full, with the rest retrieved from reference TRBV7-6 and TRBJ2-6, is GAGVSQSPRYKVTKRGQDVALRCDPISGHVSLYWYRQALGQGPEFLTYFNYEAQQDKSGLPNDRFSAERPEGSISTLTIQRTEQRDSAMYRCASSPRDRPTSGANVLTFGAGSRLTVL.

This rearrangement joins TRBV7-9 to TRBJ2-7, with TRBD2 as a possible D gene (5 bases). Germline V gene sequence: CDR1 SEHNR, CDR2 FQNEAQ (reference sequence). V was trimmed by 5 bases and J by 3 bases, leaving 14 bases between them. CDR3 length equals 14 residues. The CDR3 DNA reads as TGTGCCAGCAGCCCTCGGACTTCTTTCTACGAGCAGTACTTC. It encodes CASSPRTSFYEQYF. Looking up the rest from reference TRBV7-9 and TRBJ2-7 gives the full variable domain: DTGVSQNPRHKITKRGQNVTFRCDPISEHNRLYWYRQTLGQGPEFLTYFQNEAQLEKSRLLSDRFSAERPKGSFSTLEIQRTEQGDSAMYLCASSPRTSFYEQYFGPGTRLTVT.

V and J are TRBV9 and TRBJ2-5, with D unresolved. Deletions cut 0 bases from V and 6 bases from J, with 15 bases between. The germline V gene encodes CDR1 SGDLS and CDR2 YYNGEE. CDR3 length equals 15 residues. CDR3 in amino acids: CASSVGEESMQTQYF. Here the CDR3 DNA reads TGTGCCAGCAGCGTAGGTGAAGAAAGCATGCAGACCCAGTACTTC. The complete variable domain, with remaining parts taken from reference TRBV9 and TRBJ2-5, reads DSGVTQTPKHLITATGQRVTLRCSPRSGDLSVYWYQQSLDQGLQFLIQYYNGEERAKGNILERFSAQQFPDLHSELNLSSLELGDSALYFCASSVGEESMQTQYFGPGTRLLVL.

V usage is TRBV5-1 and J usage is TRBJ1-6; 8 bases are shared with TRBD1. The CDR3 has 15 amino acids. Germline values: CDR1 SGHRS, CDR2 YFSETQ. J lost 6 bases, V lost 0 bases, and 2 bases had no gene match. DNA of the CDR3: TGCGCCAGCAGCTTGGGGACAGGGTTTAATTCACCCCTCCACTTT. It specifies CASSLGTGFNSPLHF.

CDR3 DNA sequence: TGTGCCAGTAGTATTTGGGGATCAGGGTCTACTGAAGCTTTCTTT. Translating it yields CASSIWGSGSTEAFF. The genes are TRBV19 and TRBJ1-1, with a tentative D call TRBD1 (5 bases). The CDR3 length is 15 residues. The V end was cut by 3 bases, the J end by 5 bases, with 16 bases between. Germline assignment: CDR1 LNHDA and CDR2 SQIVND (reference sequence).

The chain uses TRBV21-1 and TRBJ2-2; the DNA was not used to check the table's D call, TRBD1. TRBV21-1 is described as a pseudogene. The CDR3 runs to 15 residues. This chain's CDR3 is CASSKVGQGKGELFF. The CDR3 region has the DNA TGTGCCAGCAGCAAAGTTGGGCAGGGGAAGGGGGAGCTGTTTTTT.

The chain carries TRBV2 and TRBJ1-3; a weak D match, TRBD1 (5 bases). The V gene lost 7 bases and the J gene lost 0 bases, with 16 bases spanning the gap. This CDR3 has 16 amino acids. Germline CDR1 and CDR2: SNHLY and FYNNEI. CDR3 DNA: TGTGCCAGCATCCAGACTCGACAGATCTCTGGAAACACCATATATTTT. Residues: CASIQTRQISGNTIYF.

The V gene is TRBV7-3, the J gene TRBJ1-2; D might be TRBD1 (5 bases). The CDR3 totals 13 residues. Trimming removed 5 bases at V and 4 bases at J, with 11 bases between. In germline, CDR1 is SGHTA, CDR2 FQGTGA. CDR3 bases: TGTGCCAGCAGCCGGCGGGACGGCTATGGCTACACCTTC. Protein: CASSRRDGYGYTF.

V and J are TRBV2 and TRBJ2-2; D is undetermined. CDR1 and CDR2 from the germline V gene are SNHLY and FYNNEI. V shed 7 bases and J shed 6 bases, with 6 bases lying between them. The CDR3 covers 11 residues. The CDR3 spells CASTLPGELFF. The CDR3 region has the DNA TGTGCCAGCACCCTCCCCGGGGAGCTGTTTTTT.